This entry lists 32 T cell receptor beta chains sequenced from one sample in a study of cytomegalovirus exposure and HLA in healthy donors (dated by TCRdb to 2017 to 2019). Libraries came from the immunoSEQ multiplex PCR assay. A mixture of 60 forward primers for TCR Vbeta segments and 13 reverse primers for TCR Jbeta segments was used in the multiplex PCR. TCRdb limited this immuneACCESS table to in-frame rearrangements with V and J called. A share of clones is missing; checked studies link under half to unresolved V genes, and the rest is unexplained. In all, the sample holds some 190,000 clones, and approximately 88% of those were seen once. The ten most abundant clones make up around 1.3% of the sample. The sample consisted of PBMCs. Source of these receptors: a boy younger than 10 in good health and CMV-seronegative.

J is TRBJ2-7 and V is TRBV4-1; 10 bases map to TRBD2. This CDR3 is 16 amino acids long. Germline V lookup: CDR1 MGHRA, CDR2 YSYEKL. The J segment lost 1 base and the V segment lost 3 bases, leaving 6 bases of the junction unmatched. For the CDR3, the DNA is TGCGCCAGCAGCCAGGCCGGGACTAGCGCTTCCTACGAGCAGTACTTC. Its translation is CASSQAGTSASYEQYF.

The chain uses TRBV7-3 and TRBJ2-7, with 13 bases lining up with TRBD2. Germline trimming cut 1 base from V and 12 bases from J; bases unmatched to any gene: 15. The CDR3 runs to 17 residues. CDR1 is SGHTA and CDR2 is FQGTGA in the germline V gene. The CDR3 sequence: CASSLSRDGTSGIGGYF. In nucleotides, the CDR3 is TGTGCCAGCAGCTTAAGCCGCGACGGGACTAGCGGGATAGGGGGGTACTTC.

This chain links TRBV7-2 with TRBJ1-5; TRBD1 matches at 7 bases. V lost 3 bases to trimming and J lost 4 bases; unmatched junction nucleotides: 3. From germline, CDR1 is SGHTA and CDR2 FQGNSA. The CDR3 is 14 residues long. For the CDR3, the DNA is TGTGCCAGCAGCTTTGGGACAGAAAATCAGCCCCAGCATTTT. It codes for CASSFGTENQPQHF.

The V and J genes are TRBV6-5 and TRBJ2-5; D gene uncertain. Per germline, CDR1 MNHEY and CDR2 SVGAGI. This CDR3 comprises 11 residues. For the CDR3, the DNA is TGTGCTTCGACCGGCAGGGAGACCCAGTACTTC. This codes for CASTGRETQYF.

J is TRBJ2-5 and V is TRBV30, with a tentative D call TRBD2 (5 bases). Per the germline V gene, CDR1 is GTSNPN and CDR2 is SVGIG (reference sequence). The V and J ends lost 0 bases and 4 bases respectively, with 9 bases between them. The CDR3 has 13 residues. DNA for the CDR3: TGTGCCTGGAGTGTACTGGCGGGAGAGACCCAGTACTTC. Amino acid sequence: CAWSVLAGETQYF.

The rearrangement uses TRBV6-5 and TRBJ1-2, with D unclear. Deletions cut 2 bases from V and 6 bases from J, with 13 bases between. The CDR3 totals 14 residues. CDR1 is MNHEY, CDR2 SVGAGI, per germline. The DNA for the CDR3 is TGTGCCAGCAGTTACGCCGTCGGAGGCGATGGCTACACCTTC. This translates into CASSYAVGGDGYTF.

In the case of this clone: Sequence at one end of the junction differs from germline and may be a read error. V gene TRBV5-1 combines with J gene TRBJ1-1; the D is unclear. Germline values: CDR1 SGHRS, CDR2 YFSETQ. This CDR3 has 13 residues. CDR3 sequence (DNA): TGCGCCAGCAGCTTTAGTCTTGAGTTTGAAACTTTCTTT. Translated, it gives CASSFSLEFETFF.

The chain couples TRBV7-8 to TRBJ2-2, with D unresolved. CDR1 and CDR2 (germline): SGHVS, FQNEAQ. Between the trimmed V and J ends, which lost 2 bases and 2 bases, there was a span of 3 bases. This CDR3 region has 13 residues. The CDR3: CASSLSNTGELFF. CDR3 nucleotides: TGTGCCAGCAGCTTAAGCAACACCGGGGAGCTGTTTTTT. The entire variable domain, with the rest obtained from reference TRBV7-8 and TRBJ2-2, is as follows: GAGVSQSPRYKVAKRGQDVALRCDPISGHVSLFWYQQALGQGPEFLTYFQNEAQLDKSGLPSDRFFAERPEGSVSTLKIQRTQQEDSAVYLCASSLSNTGELFFGEGSRLTVL.

This chain links TRBV11-3 with TRBJ2-1, with D unresolved. The V end lost 1 base, the J end lost 7 bases, and 8 bases lay between the germline ends. In germline, CDR1 is SGHNT, CDR2 YENEEA. There are 13 residues in the CDR3. This CDR3 is CASSLGALNEQFF. CDR3 bases: TGTGCCAGCAGCTTAGGAGCGCTAAATGAGCAGTTCTTC.

The genes are TRBV5-1 and TRBJ2-7, with D possibly being TRBD1 (6 bases). V gave up 5 bases and J gave up 0 bases, with 9 bases separating them. This CDR3 has 13 amino acids. The germline V gene has CDR1 SGHRS and CDR2 YFSETQ. CDR3 nucleotide sequence: TGCGCCAGCAGTTGGGACAACTCCTACGAGCAGTACTTC. Encoded protein: CASSWDNSYEQYF.

The rearrangement joins TRBV6-1 to TRBJ1-2; D perhaps matches TRBD1 (6 bases). V was clipped by 10 bases and J by 0 bases, with 18 bases between them. The length of the CDR3 is 15 residues. Germline V lookup: CDR1 MNHNS, CDR2 SASEGT. CDR3 DNA: TGTGCCATCGACCATAACAGGGATTCTAACTATGGCTACACCTTC. Residues: CAIDHNRDSNYGYTF.

The chain carries TRBV6-1 and TRBJ2-3; 11 bases are shared with TRBD1. The germline V gene encodes CDR1 MNHNS and CDR2 SASEGT. Unmatched junction bases numbered 6, after V lost 8 bases and J lost 5 bases. The CDR3 has 14 amino acids. The CDR3 is CASEGTGGLDTQYF. The CDR3 DNA reads TGTGCCAGCGAAGGGACAGGGGGTCTAGATACGCAGTATTTT.

Of note for this clone: The germline gene is not matched at one end of the junction; a read error may be the cause. The chain combines TRBV14 with TRBJ2-7, with 7 bases that match TRBD1. From germline, CDR1 is SGHDN and CDR2 FVKESK. CDR3 length: 12 residues. The CDR3 region is CASSQALQGPNF. The CDR3 DNA is TGTGCCAGCAGCCAAGCCTTACAGGGGCCGAACTTC.

This clone was found once. The chain couples TRBV19 to TRBJ2-2; 11 bases match TRBD2. The germline gives CDR1 LNHDA, CDR2 SQIVND (reference sequence). CDR3 length equals 16 residues. V shed 4 bases, J shed 1 base, and the junction held 2 bases outside the gene matches. Here the CDR3 DNA reads TGTGCCAGTAGTACCCTAGCGGGAGGGAACACCGGGGAGCTGTTTTTT. Amino acid sequence: CASSTLAGGNTGELFF.

J is TRBJ1-6 and V is TRBV19; D perhaps matches TRBD1 (6 bases). Germline V gene lookup returns CDR1 LNHDA and CDR2 SQIVND (reference sequence). V was cut by 3 bases and J by 7 bases, with 10 bases left in between. The CDR3 runs to 14 residues. CDR3 protein: CASSIRGPNSPLHF. CDR3 nucleotide sequence: TGTGCCAGTAGTATCAGGGGCCCAAATTCACCCCTCCACTTT.

The chain recombines TRBV21-1 with TRBJ2-5; TRBD2 is taken as the D call from the table, unchecked against the DNA. TRBV21-1 is labeled a pseudogene. This CDR3 spans 19 amino acids. The CDR3 sequence: CASSNLSSGTSGIQETQYF. The CDR3 DNA sequence: TGTGCCAGCAGTAACCTCTCCTCCGGGACTAGCGGAATTCAAGAGACCCAGTACTTC.

The V and J genes are TRBV6-6 and TRBJ2-1; 11 bases are shared with TRBD2. CDR1 and CDR2 (germline): MNHNY, SVGAGI (reference sequence). This CDR3 has 16 amino acids. Trimming cost V 4 bases and J 3 bases; bases outside gene matches: 5. The CDR3 DNA sequence: TGTGCCAGCAGTTCCCCCCTAGCGGGAGGCTACAATGAGCAGTTCTTC. Amino acid sequence: CASSSPLAGGYNEQFF.

V gene TRBV11-2 combines with J gene TRBJ1-5; D might be TRBD1 (5 bases). Germline V gene data show CDR1 as SGHAT and CDR2 as FQNNGV. Trimming took off 6 bases at V and 7 bases at J, with 16 bases between the two ends. The CDR3 has 14 residues. Here the CDR3 reads CASSLAGDGQPQHF. In DNA, the CDR3 is TGTGCCAGCAGTCTAGCGGGGGACGGGCAGCCCCAGCATTTT.

The chain uses TRBV7-2 and TRBJ2-7; the D gene is possibly TRBD2 (5 bases). The CDR3 contains 16 residues. Per the germline V gene, CDR1 is SGHTA and CDR2 is FQGNSA. Deletions cut 1 base from V and 4 bases from J, with 17 bases between. The chain's CDR3 is CASSLEALRWEYEQYF. Here the CDR3 DNA reads TGTGCCAGCAGCTTAGAGGCGTTACGTTGGGAGTACGAGCAGTACTTC.

The chain couples TRBV15 to TRBJ2-2; 8 nucleotides match TRBD1. Germline V gives CDR1 LNHNV, CDR2 YYDKDF (reference sequence). The CDR3 covers 17 residues. Trimming took 1 base from V and 7 from J; bases not matched to a gene: 11. The CDR3 loop is CATSRVLRQGFGGELFF. CDR3 nucleotides: TGTGCCACCAGCAGAGTTCTCAGACAGGGGTTCGGCGGGGAGCTGTTTTTT.

The genes are TRBV11-2 and TRBJ1-1; TRBD1 matches at 7 bases. CDR3 length equals 15 residues. Germline V gene lookup returns CDR1 SGHAT and CDR2 FQNNGV. After removal of 5 bases from V and 0 bases from J, the junction contained 6 bases not matched to a gene. The CDR3 DNA reads as TGTGCCAGCAGCAGATTTGACAGGGTGAACACTGAAGCTTTCTTT. As protein: CASSRFDRVNTEAFF.

The rearrangement uses TRBV5-1 and TRBJ1-2; TRBD1 matches 7 bases. This CDR3 has 14 amino acids. With V trimmed by 0 bases and J by 7 bases, 6 bases remained unmatched. CDR1 and CDR2 (germline): SGHRS, YFSETQ. CDR3 sequence: CASSLAGDSGGYTF. The CDR3 coding sequence is TGCGCCAGCAGCTTGGCCGGGGACAGCGGTGGCTACACCTTC.

A single count supports this clone. Additional DNA sequences in this sample encode the identical CDR3. DNA for the CDR3: TGTGCCAGTAGCGAGAAGGGGGCTACCTATGGCTACACCTTC. Encoded protein: CASSEKGATYGYTF. The chain has TRBV19 and TRBJ1-2, with 7 bases lining up with TRBD1. J was trimmed by 4 bases and V by 6 bases; bases with no gene match: 8. The CDR3 is 14 residues long. Per the germline V gene, CDR1 is LNHDA and CDR2 is SQIVND (reference sequence).

The sample holds a few counts of this clone. The chain combines TRBV27 with TRBJ2-1, with TRBD2 identical over 9 bases. CDR1 is MNHEY, CDR2 SMNVEV, per germline (reference sequence). Trimming took 5 bases from V and 0 from J; bases not matched to a gene: 14. This CDR3 spans 19 amino acids. The CDR3 loop reads CASSGWTSDQLSSYNEQFF. The DNA of the CDR3 is TGTGCCAGCAGTGGATGGACTAGCGACCAACTTAGCTCCTACAATGAGCAGTTCTTC.

As for this clone: This CDR3 is also generated by other DNA sequences in the sample. The V gene is TRBV5-4, the J gene TRBJ1-6; D is unresolved. Germline CDR1 is SGHNT and CDR2 is YYREEE (reference sequence). The ends were cut back, 0 bases at V and 7 bases at J, with 5 bases in the middle. This CDR3 region has 13 residues. The CDR3 loop is CASSLDRNSPLHF. The CDR3 region has the DNA TGTGCCAGCAGCTTGGACAGAAATTCACCCCTCCACTTT.

The chain joins TRBV12-5 to TRBJ1-2; no clear D gene. V lost 2 bases to trimming and J lost 6 bases, with 10 bases between them. Germline V lookup: CDR1 LGHNT, CDR2 FRNRAP. This CDR3 is 13 amino acids long. The CDR3 sequence: CASGLRQANGYTF. In nucleotides, the CDR3 is TGTGCTAGTGGTTTGCGGCAGGCAAATGGCTACACCTTC.

This clone was seen a single time. This chain joins TRBV4-2 and TRBJ2-3, with 11 bases identical to TRBD2. The CDR3 extends over 15 amino acids. Germline V gene lookup returns CDR1 LGHNA and CDR2 YNFKEQ. After removal of 4 bases from V and 3 bases from J, the junction contained 3 bases not matched to a gene. CDR3 in DNA: TGTGCCAGCAGCCCAACTAGCGGGAGAACAGATACGCAGTATTTT. It specifies CASSPTSGRTDTQYF.

This sequence joins TRBV6-6 and TRBJ1-2; D is uncertain. The CDR3 runs 14 residues. V was cut by 2 bases and J by 1 base, with 8 bases left in between. CDR1 MNHNY and CDR2 SVGAGI come from the germline V gene (reference sequence). CDR3 sequence: CASSYGGNNYGYTF. The CDR3, as DNA: TGTGCCAGCAGTTACGGAGGGAATAACTATGGCTACACCTTC.

As DNA, the CDR3 is TGCGCCAGCAGCCAAAGGTTGCTAGCGGGAGTTATGGCCCCACACAATGAGCAGTTCTTC. This translates into CASSQRLLAGVMAPHNEQFF. V gene TRBV4-3 combines with J gene TRBJ2-1; 10 nucleotides align to TRBD2. CDR3 length: 20 residues. Germline V CDR1 and CDR2: LGHNA, YSLEER. Trimming at V came to 2 bases and at J to 5 bases, leaving 18 bases not matched to a gene.

The chain carries TRBV30 and TRBJ2-1; 7 bases align to TRBD1. The V gene end was trimmed by 4 bases and the J gene end by 6 bases; junction bases not matched to a gene: 3. The CDR3 loop spans 12 amino acids. Germline CDR1 is GTSNPN and CDR2 is SVGIG (reference sequence). The CDR3 here is CAWNRQGNEQFF. The CDR3 DNA is TGTGCCTGGAATCGACAGGGCAATGAGCAGTTCTTC.

This clone was found once. This sequence joins TRBV27 and TRBJ2-7; TRBD1 might be the D (6 bases). Germline loops: CDR1 MNHEY, CDR2 SMNVEV (reference sequence). The CDR3 totals 10 residues. The CDR3 here is CASSLGGYWV. The CDR3 DNA sequence: TGTGCCAGCAGTTTAGGGGGCTATTGGGTC.

The chain employs TRBV28 and TRBJ1-5; 11 bases agree with TRBD1. The CDR3 is made up of 15 amino acids. The ends lost 6 bases at V and 3 bases at J; junction bases unmatched: 4. Germline V gives CDR1 MDHEN, CDR2 SYDVKM. The CDR3 here is CASSGTGGPNQPQHF. The CDR3 DNA follows: TGTGCCAGCAGCGGGACAGGGGGACCCAATCAGCCCCAGCATTTT.